Listed here is a single TCR beta chain. Its recognized antigen is unknown. The input lacks base qualities; no much larger clone sits a single base away. To prepare the library, 5' RACE was applied. Data came from an Illumina HiSeq 2500. A second PCR of about 7 to 12 cycles was run with a J-beta primer mix and a sample-barcoded 5' primer. A template-switch 5' adaptor carrying 12 random nucleotides introduced a unique molecular identifier onto each TCR beta cDNA molecule. Each sample yielded at least 2.5 million CDR3-containing paired-end reads. All of the RNA was converted into first-strand cDNA using the Mint cDNA synthesis kit, with a TRBC-specific oligonucleotide serving as the primer. Following uracil-DNA glycosylase treatment, all cDNA underwent a first 18-cycle PCR with the universal primers M1SS and BC2_uni_R. From the authors' description of their analysis: For normalization, 1 million high-quality reads, each with a distinct molecular identifier, were randomly selected from each sample. Reads with shared molecular identifiers were discarded instead of being binned into consensus sequences. MiTCR, with a Q25 quality threshold and the strictest error-elimination algorithm, was used for CDR3 identification, clonotype clustering and error correction. A nonparametric unseen species model using Euler transformation provided a lower-bound estimate of total TCR beta diversity. Clones were called with MiXCR by TCRdb after fastp trimmed the public reads at Q25, and only in-frame beta chains were retained. Every entry covers one CDR3 protein and lists the most common genes and DNA from its rows. These V and J calls originate from TCRdb's pipeline instead of the authors' own analysis. The sample has hundreds of thousands of distinct CDR3 sequences on record, approximately 49% of them singletons. The top ten constitute around 32% of the sample.

The sample originates from a study of blood T cells in healthy people across ages (dated by TCRdb to between 2014 and 2017). In terms of the full investigation: In model experiments, template switching captured roughly one uniquely barcoded TCR beta cDNA molecule for every two T cells. Age-related changes in TCR beta repertoire diversity were measured in the study by deep sequencing normalized with unique cDNA molecular identifiers. The donors were divided into four age groups: young (average approximately 16 years), middle-aged (approximately 41), aged (62) and long-lived (nearly 85). To avoid experimental bias, donors of different ages were spread randomly across the sequencing lanes. The study analyzed two additional independent replicas of 1 million unique cDNA reads from the same blood draw for two donors, one aged 18 to 30 and one aged 80 or older.

The investigation overall reported the following: As age increased, observed TCR beta diversity per million T cells dropped in a roughly linear way, and a significant reduction was already evident by age around 41. The CMV infection status of donors was not known, potentially confounding age-related changes in expanded clonotypes. Estimates of total diversity based on one million sequenced T cells were regarded as lower bounds and as underestimates. There was a strong correlation between observed TCR beta diversity and the percentage of naive T cells measured by flow cytometry. Since profiling was done on bulk unsorted PBMCs, naive and antigen-experienced compartments could not be conclusively compared. Compared with the aged group, the long-lived group had more naive CD4+ T cells, fewer expanded clones and increased TCR diversity, suggesting age selection.

The donors were roughly 40 Caucasian individuals from Russia, aged roughly 6 to 100 years, who were systemically healthy. Each donor gave roughly 9 milliliters of peripheral blood, drawn into EDTA-treated Vacutainer tubes. PBMCs were isolated by Ficoll-Paque density-gradient centrifugation, with at least 6 million obtained per sample. Trizol reagent was used to extract total RNA from PBMCs, with at least 6 micrograms per sample. Naive CD45RAhigh/CD27high T cell percentages were measured by flow cytometry on a PBMC aliquot from every donor. Sequences were obtained from blood. This clonotype was obtained from an older woman in good health.

The CDR3 amino acid sequence is: CASSLWGTGATDTQYF. At the DNA level, the sequence is TGTGCCAGCAGCTTATGGGGGACAGGGGCCACAGATACGCAGTATTTT. The chain is made from TRBV7-3 and TRBJ2-3, with 10 middle bases fitting TRBD1. Looking up the germline V gene yields CDR1 SGHTA and CDR2 FQGTGA. V is trimmed back by 2 bases and J by 2 bases, and the junction contains 4 bases that no gene match accounts for. The CDR3, cysteine through phenylalanine, is 16 amino acids long. Kept here is only the CDR3 DNA, which spans 48 bases and is read in frame from base 1.